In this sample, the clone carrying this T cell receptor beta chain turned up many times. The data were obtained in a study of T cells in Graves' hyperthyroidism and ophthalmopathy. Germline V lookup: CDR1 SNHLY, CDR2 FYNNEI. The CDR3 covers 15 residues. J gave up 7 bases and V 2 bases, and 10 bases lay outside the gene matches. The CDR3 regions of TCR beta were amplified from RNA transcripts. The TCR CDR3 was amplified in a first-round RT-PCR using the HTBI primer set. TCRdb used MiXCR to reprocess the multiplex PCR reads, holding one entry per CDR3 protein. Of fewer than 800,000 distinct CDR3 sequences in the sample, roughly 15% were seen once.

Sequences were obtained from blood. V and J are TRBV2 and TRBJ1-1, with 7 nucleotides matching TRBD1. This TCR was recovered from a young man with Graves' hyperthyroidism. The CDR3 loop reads CASSERGTVEFEAFF. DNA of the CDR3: TGTGCCAGCAGTGAACGAGGGACAGTAGAATTTGAAGCTTTCTTT.